These 20 T cell receptor beta chains came from one sample sequenced in a study of blood T cell repertoires in COVID-19. Clones were sequenced by immunoSEQ multiplex PCR, and TCRdb holds only the in-frame ones, with some missing. Of around 100,000 clones listed, around nine tenths are singletons. The sequenced sample consisted of peripheral blood. These receptors were obtained from a human donor in a cohort sampled during active COVID-19.

The chain has TRBV7-6 and TRBJ2-2; 7 bases are a match to TRBD2. The V segment lost 3 bases and the J segment 6 bases; nucleotides outside the gene matches: 16. The germline V gene encodes CDR1 SGHVS and CDR2 FNYEAQ. The CDR3 totals 18 residues. CDR3 protein: CASSLLSEGTTLAGELFF. CDR3 bases: TGTGCCAGCAGCTTGCTTTCAGAGGGGACTACCCTGGCCGGGGAGCTGTTTTTT.

The chain combines TRBV6-2 or TRBV6-3 with TRBJ1-3; 9 bases fit TRBD1. The CDR3 runs 16 residues. After removal of 5 bases from V and 2 bases from J, the junction contained 7 bases not matched to a gene. Germline-derived CDR1 and CDR2 are MNHEY and SVGEGT. CDR3 residues: CASSLDGTGTGNTIYF. The CDR3 bases are TGTGCCAGCAGTCTCGACGGGACAGGGACTGGAAACACCATATATTTT.

This clone was seen more than once but under ten times. The genes are TRBV28 and TRBJ1-1; D is unclear. Trimming took off 2 bases at V and 10 bases at J, with 11 bases between the two ends. This CDR3 has 12 amino acids. Germline V lookup: CDR1 MDHEN, CDR2 SYDVKM. The CDR3 nucleotides are TGTGCCAGCAGTTTAGACGGGAGCGGAGCTTTCTTT. Translated, it gives CASSLDGSGAFF.

The chain employs TRBV5-1 and TRBJ1-6; 9 bases align to TRBD1. Germline V gene data show CDR1 as SGHRS and CDR2 as YFSETQ. With V trimmed by 3 bases and J by 6 bases, 7 bases remained unmatched. The CDR3 has 16 residues. The CDR3 bases are TGCGCCAGCAGCTCTAACCCGGGACAGGGTAATTCACCCCTCCACTTT. Amino acid sequence: CASSSNPGQGNSPLHF.

The chain recombines TRBV4-3 with TRBJ2-2; a possible D gene is TRBD2 (5 bases). The CDR3 contains 17 residues. V was shortened by 4 bases and J by 4 bases, with 19 bases between the two germline ends. CDR1 LGHNA and CDR2 YSLEER come from the germline V gene. Here the CDR3 DNA reads TGCGCCAGCAGCCGCCGGACTGTCAGCGAGGGCACCGGGGAGCTGTTTTTT. As protein: CASSRRTVSEGTGELFF.

The J gene is TRBJ2-2, the V gene TRBV4-1; tentatively, D is TRBD1 (5 bases). Germline V gene lookup returns CDR1 MGHRA and CDR2 YSYEKL. Trimming cost V 2 bases and J 1 base, with 5 bases left between them. The CDR3 sequence is 14 residues long. The CDR3 DNA reads TGCGCCAGCAGCCAAACAGGGAACACCGGGGAGCTGTTTTTT. Residues: CASSQTGNTGELFF.

This chain joins TRBV11-2 and TRBJ1-1; D possibly corresponds to TRBD1 (6 bases). The CDR3 is 15 amino acids. V was shortened by 6 bases and J by 0 bases, with 14 bases between the two germline ends. CDR1 is SGHAT and CDR2 is FQNNGV in the germline V gene. The CDR3 nucleotides are TGTGCCAGCAGTAGAAACAGGGCTCTGAACACTGAAGCTTTCTTT. The encoded protein is CASSRNRALNTEAFF.

The chain joins TRBV18 to TRBJ2-2; a weak D match, TRBD2 (6 bases). CDR1 KGHSH and CDR2 LQKENI come from the germline V gene. V shed 2 bases and J shed 6 bases, with 13 bases lying between them. This CDR3 region has 15 residues. The CDR3 loop is CASSPGTQKAGELFF. In nucleotides, the CDR3 is TGTGCCAGCTCACCAGGGACTCAGAAGGCCGGGGAGCTGTTTTTT.

The CDR3 reads CSARERYGYTF. The CDR3 nucleotides read TGCAGTGCTAGAGAGCGCTATGGCTACACCTTC. V and J are TRBV20-1 and TRBJ1-2, with unresolved D. Trimming removed 0 bases at V and 4 bases at J, with 3 bases between. This CDR3 region has 11 residues. Germline values: CDR1 DFQATT, CDR2 SNEGSKA (reference sequence).

The chain recombines TRBV18 with TRBJ2-1; D not certain. Germline CDR1 and CDR2: KGHSH and LQKENI. The germline V and J ends were trimmed by 4 bases and 5 bases, with 9 bases remaining between them. The CDR3 runs to 13 residues. This CDR3 is CASSRALHNEQFF. DNA of the CDR3: TGTGCCAGCTCACGGGCCCTACACAATGAGCAGTTCTTC.

V is TRBV7-3 and J is TRBJ2-1; 8 nucleotides match TRBD1. Looked up from germline, CDR1 is SGHTA and CDR2 is FQGTGA. J lost 9 bases, V lost 8 bases, and 6 bases had no gene match. The CDR3 has 12 amino acids. The CDR3 DNA follows: TGTGCCAGCTCCGAGGGACAGGCTGAGCAGTTCTTC. Translating gives CASSEGQAEQFF.

The chain combines TRBV7-8 with TRBJ1-4; D not resolved. The germline gives CDR1 SGHVS, CDR2 FQNEAQ. The CDR3 spans 16 residues. V lost 6 bases to trimming and J lost 4 bases, with 18 bases between them. The CDR3 is CASSPRGVLFNEKLFF. CDR3 coding DNA: TGTGCCAGCAGTCCACGAGGAGTCCTCTTTAATGAAAAACTGTTTTTT.

The gene calls are TRBV28 and TRBJ1-2; 7 nucleotides agree with TRBD1. The germline V gene encodes CDR1 MDHEN and CDR2 SYDVKM. The CDR3 spans 15 residues. V lost 5 bases, J lost 4 bases, and 10 bases stayed unmatched. CDR3 DNA: TGTGCCAGCAGTCCTCACGACAGGGCCAGCTATGGCTACACCTTC. It specifies CASSPHDRASYGYTF.

V and J are TRBV27 and TRBJ1-5; D remains unclear. The germline CDR1 and CDR2 sequences are MNHEY and SMNVEV (reference sequence). The V and J ends lost 4 bases and 6 bases respectively, with 16 bases between them. The length of the CDR3 is 15 residues. The DNA of the CDR3 is TGTGCCAGCAGTTCCAACGGGAGGACTGGTCAGCCCCAGCATTTT. Its protein is CASSSNGRTGQPQHF.

The rearrangement joins TRBV7-2 to TRBJ1-1, with 10 positions matching TRBD1. Trimming at V came to 4 bases and at J to 2 bases, leaving 7 bases not matched to a gene. This CDR3 is built from 16 residues. The germline V gene encodes CDR1 SGHTA and CDR2 FQGNSA. The CDR3 sequence: CASSSEWTGGNTEAFF. In DNA form, the CDR3 reads TGTGCCAGCAGCTCGGAGTGGACAGGGGGTAACACTGAAGCTTTCTTT.

This chain joins TRBV18 and TRBJ1-1; D is possibly TRBD1 (6 bases). This CDR3 has 12 amino acids. V lost 6 bases to trimming and J lost 6 bases, with 11 bases between them. The germline gives CDR1 KGHSH, CDR2 LQKENI. CDR3 DNA: TGTGCCAGCTCGCCGACAGGACCTGAAGCTTTCTTT. Encoded protein: CASSPTGPEAFF.

The V and J genes are TRBV6-2 or TRBV6-3 and TRBJ2-7, with 13 nucleotides matching TRBD2. Unmatched junction bases numbered 8, after V lost 6 bases and J lost 9 bases. CDR1 MNHEY and CDR2 SVGEGT come from the germline V gene. The CDR3 extends over 14 amino acids. CDR3 region: CASSHGTSGISQYF. CDR3 coding DNA: TGTGCCAGCAGCCATGGGACTAGCGGGATTTCGCAGTACTTC.

This chain uses TRBV19 with TRBJ2-5, with TRBD1 matching over 8 bases. The V and J ends lost 4 bases and 5 bases, in that order; junction bases with no gene match: 6. CDR1 is LNHDA, CDR2 SQIVND, per germline (reference sequence). This CDR3 has 14 residues. The CDR3 loop reads CASSRVQGDETQYF. CDR3 DNA: TGTGCCAGTAGTAGAGTACAGGGGGACGAGACCCAGTACTTC.

The chain employs TRBV7-2 and TRBJ1-4; D perhaps matches TRBD1 (6 bases). The length of the CDR3 is 14 residues. The germline gives CDR1 SGHTA, CDR2 FQGNSA. The germline V and J ends were trimmed by 1 base and 13 bases, with 16 bases remaining between them. CDR3 sequence (DNA): TGTGCCAGCAGCTTAGGTCGGCAGGGGAATACACTGTTTTTT. Protein: CASSLGRQGNTLFF.

The rearrangement uses TRBV5-1 and TRBJ2-2, with 14 bases lining up with TRBD2. With 4 bases clipped from V and 2 bases from J, the junction kept 4 bases outside the gene matches. The length of the CDR3 is 17 residues. Germline CDR1 and CDR2: SGHRS and YFSETQ. The CDR3 loop reads CASSTTSGRVNTGELFF. The CDR3 DNA reads as TGCGCCAGCAGCACGACTAGCGGGAGGGTTAACACCGGGGAGCTGTTTTTT.